Given below is one T cell receptor (beta chain) in context. This entry is derived from a study of blood T cells in healthy people across ages. The CDR3 consists of 15 residues. J was trimmed by 5 bases and V by 3 bases; bases with no gene match: 5. Germline V gives CDR1 KGHSH, CDR2 LQKENI. Through a sample-barcoded 5' primer and a J-beta primer mix, a second PCR was run for roughly 6 to 11 cycles. Template switching added a 12-random-nucleotide identifier to every cDNA molecule. CDR3-containing paired-end reads numbering at least 2.5 million came from each sample. TCRdb independently ran MiXCR on the 5' RACE reads; one entry per CDR3 protein. The data contain some 1.5 million distinct CDR3 sequences, about 45% of them singletons.

The sample comprised blood. The rearrangement uses TRBV18 and TRBJ1-5, with 9 nucleotides matching TRBD1. This clonotype was sampled from a woman younger than 35 in good health. CDR3 sequence reads: CASSPATGGYQPQHF. CDR3 in DNA: TGTGCCAGCTCACCGGCGACAGGGGGATATCAGCCCCAGCATTTT.